Following are 25 T cell receptor beta chains from one sample sequenced in a study of naive and memory T cell subsets. Findings and caveats of the study: Possibly reflecting memory cells re-expressing CD45RA, a few larger clonotypes occurred in naive repertoires, especially CD8.

Their cognate antigens are unknown. The beta constant-region primer was an equimolar mix of two oligonucleotides covering TRBC1 and TRBC2. Nested alpha and beta constant-region primers with the SP2 primer drove four PCR rounds on ligated cDNA. MiXCR, run by TCRdb on the UMI-ligation and nested PCR reads, gives a single entry per CDR3 protein. The table includes around 160,000 distinct CDR3 sequences, roughly 22% detected once. The specimen was naive CD4+ T cells from blood. All receptors derive from a human donor in good health.

This clonotype has ten or more counts. The V call is TRBV29-1, the J call TRBJ2-3; no clear D. CDR1 is SQVTM and CDR2 is ANQGSEA in the germline V gene. This CDR3 comprises 15 residues. V was cut by 1 base and J by 4 bases, with 15 bases left in between. The CDR3 protein is CSVEGGAVSPDTQYF. The CDR3, as DNA: TGCAGCGTTGAAGGAGGTGCGGTAAGCCCAGATACGCAGTATTTT.

There are a few counts of this clonotype. This rearrangement joins TRBV7-8 to TRBJ1-6; D is unclear. CDR1 and CDR2 (germline): SGHVS, FQNEAQ. The length of the CDR3 is 15 residues. Trimming removed 0 bases from V and 9 bases from J, with 12 bases in between. Written as DNA, the CDR3 is TGTGCCAGCAGCTTAGCTGCGGGGTTGGGTTCACCCCTCCACTTT. Its protein is CASSLAAGLGSPLHF.

V gene TRBV27 combines with J gene TRBJ2-1; no definite D call. CDR1 and CDR2 from the germline V gene are MNHEY and SMNVEV (reference sequence). This CDR3 has 17 residues. Trimming removed 3 bases at V and 0 bases at J, with 15 bases between. The CDR3 reads CASSFVTGGLSYNEQFF. The CDR3 nucleotides are TGTGCCAGCAGTTTTGTTACTGGCGGCCTCTCCTACAATGAGCAGTTCTTC.

This clonotype was seen at least ten times. This chain links TRBV12-3 or TRBV12-4 with TRBJ2-5; D not certain. There are 11 residues in the CDR3. The V end was cut by 3 bases, the J end by 5 bases, with 4 bases between. CDR3 in DNA: TGTGCCAGCAGTTTCGGCGAGACCCAGTACTTC. This encodes CASSFGETQYF.

A few counts support this clonotype. This chain joins TRBV9 and TRBJ2-7; D possibly matches TRBD1 or TRBD2 (5 bases each). Trimming removed 2 bases at V and 0 bases at J, with 18 bases between. CDR3 length equals 17 residues. Germline lookup yields CDR1 SGDLS and CDR2 YYNGEE. The DNA for the CDR3 is TGTGCCAGCAGCGTGGCGGCCGGGACGAGAAGCTCCTACGAGCAGTACTTC. Residues: CASSVAAGTRSSYEQYF.

This sequence joins TRBV12-3 or TRBV12-4 and TRBJ2-1; D possibly uses TRBD1 or TRBD2 (5 bases each). V was trimmed by 6 bases and J by 3 bases, leaving 18 bases between them. This CDR3 comprises 16 residues. CDR3 bases: TGTGCCAGCAGCTTACTGACTAACAGGCGCTACAATGAGCAGTTCTTC. The encoded protein is CASSLLTNRRYNEQFF.

The chain couples TRBV20-1 to TRBJ1-2; 8 nucleotides line up with TRBD1. V shed 5 bases and J 5 bases; nucleotides not matched to a gene: 4. The CDR3 length is 12 residues. Germline V lookup: CDR1 DFQATT, CDR2 SNEGSKA (reference sequence). The CDR3 DNA reads as TGCAGTGCTTCGGACAGGGAGTATGGCTACACCTTC. As protein: CSASDREYGYTF.

This clonotype was seen a few times. The gene calls are TRBV29-1 and TRBJ1-1; D might be TRBD1 (5 bases). The CDR3 contains 14 residues. Looked up from germline, CDR1 is SQVTM and CDR2 is ANQGSEA. Trimming cost V 4 bases and J 1 base, with 13 bases left between them. CDR3 in amino acids: CSVGGGGGNTEAFF. Written as DNA, the CDR3 is TGCAGCGTTGGGGGGGGAGGTGGGAACACTGAAGCTTTCTTT.

This clonotype has only a few counts. The chain employs TRBV6-5 and TRBJ1-1, with D possibly TRBD1 on 5 matching bases. Germline values: CDR1 MNHEY, CDR2 SVGAGI. The V end was cut by 2 bases, the J end by 3 bases, with 13 bases between. The CDR3 is 15 residues long. CDR3 in amino acids: CASSYEGALDTEAFF. CDR3 coding DNA: TGTGCCAGCAGTTACGAAGGGGCCTTGGACACTGAAGCTTTCTTT.

This clonotype has just a few counts. The V gene is TRBV20-1, the J gene TRBJ2-7; 8 bases agree with TRBD2. The CDR3 has 15 amino acids. Per the germline V gene, CDR1 is DFQATT and CDR2 is SNEGSKA (reference sequence). After removal of 1 base from V and 1 base from J, the junction contained 6 bases not matched to a gene. CDR3 amino acids: CSARVSGGGSYEQYF. The CDR3 coding sequence is TGCAGTGCTAGAGTTTCGGGAGGGGGGTCCTACGAGCAGTACTTC.

This clonotype was counted at least ten times. J is TRBJ2-5 and V is TRBV5-4; 10 positions match TRBD2. Unmatched junction bases numbered 6, after V lost 2 bases and J lost 2 bases. CDR3 length: 16 residues. Germline CDR1 and CDR2: SGHNT and YYREEE (reference sequence). The CDR3 sequence is CASSFRRTSGQETQYF. The CDR3 DNA reads TGTGCCAGCAGCTTTCGACGGACTAGCGGACAAGAGACCCAGTACTTC.

The J gene is TRBJ1-5, the V gene TRBV7-9, with 9 bases lining up with TRBD1. CDR1 is SEHNR, CDR2 FQNEAQ, per germline (reference sequence). This CDR3 has 15 amino acids. V was pared by 5 bases and J by 8 bases, with 10 bases of the junction left unmatched. The CDR3 sequence is CASSLQGAPGEPQHF. CDR3 sequence (DNA): TGTGCCAGCAGCCTACAGGGGGCACCCGGAGAGCCCCAGCATTTT.

The DNA of the CDR3 is TGTGCCAGCAGTTACTCGAGAGGGGATAGGAGCTACACCTTC. Amino acid sequence: CASSYSRGDRSYTF. The chain links TRBV6-6 to TRBJ1-2, with D maybe TRBD1 (5 bases). The CDR3 is 14 residues long. Trimming left V 0 bases short and J 9 bases short, with 14 bases between. Germline V gene lookup returns CDR1 MNHNY and CDR2 SVGAGI (reference sequence).

This chain connects TRBV2 to TRBJ1-6, with D hard to call. The germline V gene has CDR1 SNHLY and CDR2 FYNNEI. The CDR3 extends over 12 amino acids. V was shortened by 7 bases and J by 17 bases, with 18 bases between the two germline ends. DNA for the CDR3: TGTGCCAGCATCCCCGAGCGGGGATCCATCCACTTT. This sequence encodes CASIPERGSIHF.

This clonotype was found a few times. V is TRBV5-1 and J is TRBJ2-1; D unclear. V was clipped by 7 bases and J by 0 bases, with 14 bases between them. CDR1 and CDR2 from the germline V gene are SGHRS and YFSETQ. The CDR3 contains 15 residues. The CDR3 reads CASAQSPNSYNEQFF. CDR3 nucleotides: TGCGCCAGCGCCCAAAGTCCCAACTCCTACAATGAGCAGTTCTTC. Filled out from reference TRBV5-1 and TRBJ2-1, the complete variable domain reads KAGVTQTPRYLIKTRGQQVTLSCSPISGHRSVSWYQQTPGQGLQFLFEYFSETQRNKGNFPGRFSGRQFSNSRSEMNVSTLELGDSALYLCASAQSPNSYNEQFFGPGTRLTVL.

This clonotype has only a few counts. CDR3 bases: TGTGCCTGGAGCGCCGAGGAATCTAGCGGGAGAACGACGTGGGAGACCCAGTACTTC. Encoded protein: CAWSAEESSGRTTWETQYF. This rearrangement joins TRBV30 to TRBJ2-5; 10 bases map to TRBD2. CDR1 GTSNPN and CDR2 SVGIG come from the germline V gene (reference sequence). V was clipped by 3 bases and J by 5 bases; unmatched bases: 21. The CDR3 is 19 residues long.

This clonotype turned up a few times. The chain carries TRBV7-2 and TRBJ2-4; perhaps TRBD1 as D (5 bases). V gave up 3 bases and J gave up 2 bases, with 11 bases separating them. This CDR3 has 15 residues. Germline V gene lookup returns CDR1 SGHTA and CDR2 FQGNSA. The CDR3, as DNA: TGTGCCAGCAGCTTGAGACAGAACCCCAAAAACATTCAGTACTTC. Protein product: CASSLRQNPKNIQYF.

Only a few counts were recorded for this clonotype. V and J are TRBV20-1 and TRBJ1-5; TRBD1 matches 11 bases. The germline V gene encodes CDR1 DFQATT and CDR2 SNEGSKA (reference sequence). The CDR3 runs to 15 residues. The V gene end was trimmed by 6 bases and the J gene end by 5 bases; junction bases not matched to a gene: 9. Written as DNA, the CDR3 is TGCAGTGCAAGCACCGGGACAGGGGGACATCAGCCCCAGCATTTT. It yields the protein CSASTGTGGHQPQHF.

The chain links TRBV30 to TRBJ1-1, with D tentatively TRBD1 (5 bases). The germline gives CDR1 GTSNPN, CDR2 SVGIG (reference sequence). The length of the CDR3 is 14 residues. The V and J ends lost 1 base and 6 bases respectively, with 15 bases between them. Here the CDR3 reads CAWSGTWTTSEAFF. DNA for the CDR3: TGTGCCTGGAGTGGGACATGGACAACTTCTGAAGCTTTCTTT.

This clonotype was observed a handful of times. The rearrangement joins TRBV29-1 to TRBJ1-1; maybe TRBD1 (5 bases). The CDR3 is made up of 15 amino acids. V was clipped by 0 bases and J by 5 bases, with 16 bases between them. Germline-derived CDR1 and CDR2 are SQVTM and ANQGSEA. The chain's CDR3 is CSVEDSTGLGTEAFF. CDR3 sequence (DNA): TGCAGCGTTGAAGATTCCACGGGGCTTGGGACTGAAGCTTTCTTT.

The chain links TRBV19 to TRBJ2-1; 8 positions match TRBD1. With V trimmed by 3 bases and J by 6 bases, 7 bases remained unmatched. CDR1 is LNHDA, CDR2 SQIVND, per germline (reference sequence). The length of the CDR3 is 15 residues. CDR3 coding DNA: TGTGCCAGTAGTATCCCTCGGACAGGGTCCAATGAGCAGTTCTTC. This encodes CASSIPRTGSNEQFF.

The rearrangement links TRBV6-1 to TRBJ2-3, with D possibly being TRBD2 (5 bases). Between the trimmed V and J ends, which lost 5 bases and 2 bases, there was a span of 14 bases. The germline CDR1 and CDR2 sequences are MNHNS and SASEGT. The length of the CDR3 is 15 residues. The CDR3 sequence is CASSSRTGITDTQYF. CDR3 sequence (DNA): TGTGCCAGCAGTTCCCGGACGGGGATCACAGATACGCAGTATTTT.

This clonotype occurred a few times. This chain uses TRBV30 with TRBJ1-3; 7 bases line up with TRBD1. This CDR3 comprises 14 residues. V shed 1 base and J 7 bases; nucleotides not matched to a gene: 7. Germline assignment: CDR1 GTSNPN and CDR2 SVGIG (reference sequence). The CDR3 bases are TGTGCCTGGAGTGCCCGGGACAGTTTGAACACCATATATTTT. It translates to CAWSARDSLNTIYF.

The sample holds many counts of this clonotype. The chain carries TRBV2 and TRBJ2-1; D ambiguous. The CDR3 has 10 residues. CDR1 and CDR2 (germline): SNHLY, FYNNEI. Deletions cut 6 bases from V and 7 bases from J, with 4 bases between. CDR3: CASRPNEQFF. The CDR3 DNA is TGTGCCAGCAGACCGAATGAGCAGTTCTTC.

This clonotype was seen a handful of times. The rearrangement joins TRBV15 to TRBJ2-1; D not resolved. V lost 0 bases and J lost 0, with 6 bases in between. CDR3 length equals 15 residues. From germline, CDR1 is LNHNV and CDR2 YYDKDF (reference sequence). In nucleotides, the CDR3 is TGTGCCACCAGCAGAGATAGAAGCTCCTACAATGAGCAGTTCTTC. Translating gives CATSRDRSSYNEQFF.